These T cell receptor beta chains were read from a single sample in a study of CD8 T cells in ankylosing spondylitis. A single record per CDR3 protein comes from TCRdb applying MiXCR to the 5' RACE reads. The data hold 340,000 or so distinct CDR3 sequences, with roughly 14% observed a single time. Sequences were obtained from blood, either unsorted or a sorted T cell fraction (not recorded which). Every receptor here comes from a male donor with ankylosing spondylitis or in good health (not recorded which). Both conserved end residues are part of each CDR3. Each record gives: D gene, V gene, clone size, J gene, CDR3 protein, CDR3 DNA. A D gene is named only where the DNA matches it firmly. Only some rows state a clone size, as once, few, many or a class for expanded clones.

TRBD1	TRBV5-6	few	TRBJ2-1	CASSQRTGSRNEQFF	TGTGCCAGCAGCCAGCGGACAGGGAGTAGGAATGAGCAGTTCTTC
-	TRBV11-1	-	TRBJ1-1	CASSFDRGGYRLNTEAFF	TGTGCCAGCAGCTTTGACCGGGGGGGTTACAGGCTGAACACTGAAGCTTTCTTT
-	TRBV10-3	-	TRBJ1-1	CATQAYKNTEAFF	TGTGCCACACAGGCTTACAAGAACACTGAAGCTTTCTTT
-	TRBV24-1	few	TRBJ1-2	CATRPGPQNGGGYTF	TGTGCCACCAGGCCGGGACCTCAGAACGGGGGTGGCTACACCTTC
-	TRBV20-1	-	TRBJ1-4	CSALDGELFF	TGCAGTGCTTTGGACGGAGAGCTGTTTTTT
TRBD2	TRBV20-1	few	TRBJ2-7	CSAPKLAGVTGEQYF	TGCAGTGCCCCCAAACTAGCGGGAGTTACTGGCGAGCAGTACTTC
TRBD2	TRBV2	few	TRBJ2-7	CASSEKLAGASYEQYF	TGTGCCAGCAGTGAAAAACTAGCGGGTGCTTCCTACGAGCAGTACTTC
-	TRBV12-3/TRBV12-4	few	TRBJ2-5	CASSSQDLALATQYF	TGTGCCAGCAGTTCGCAGGATCTAGCTCTAGCGACCCAGTACTTC
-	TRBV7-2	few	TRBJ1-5	CASSLLGKPQHF	TGTGCCAGCAGCTTATTGGGAAAACCCCAGCATTTT
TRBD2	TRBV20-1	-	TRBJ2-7	CSAGLAERYEQYF	TGCAGTGCAGGACTAGCGGAGCGCTACGAGCAGTACTTC
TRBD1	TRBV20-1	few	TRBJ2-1	CSARRDSNNEQFF	TGCAGTGCTCGCCGGGACAGCAACAATGAGCAGTTCTTC
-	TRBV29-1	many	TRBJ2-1	CSVPSGGGFYGGEQFF	TGCAGCGTCCCGTCGGGCGGGGGCTTTTATGGCGGAGAGCAGTTCTTC
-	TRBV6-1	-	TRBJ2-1	CATSLGGPYNEQFF	TGTGCCACCTCCCTGGGGGGTCCCTACAATGAGCAGTTCTTC
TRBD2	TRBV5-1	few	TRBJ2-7	CASSPGTSGRVYHEQYF	TGCGCCAGCAGCCCCGGGACTAGCGGGAGGGTTTACCACGAGCAGTACTTC
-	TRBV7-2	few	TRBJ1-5	CASSLAIGPQHF	TGTGCCAGCAGCTTAGCGATAGGGCCCCAGCATTTT
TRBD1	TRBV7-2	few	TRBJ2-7	CASSSSSGQGYEQYF	TGTGCCAGCAGCTCATCCTCGGGACAGGGCTACGAGCAGTACTTC
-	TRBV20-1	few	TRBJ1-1	CSARDRVGTEAFF	TGCAGTGCTAGAGACAGGGTTGGGACTGAAGCTTTCTTT
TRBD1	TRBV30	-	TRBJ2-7	CAWSVRGGRSSYEQYF	TGTGCCTGGAGTGTACGAGGGGGCCGAAGCTCCTACGAGCAGTACTTC
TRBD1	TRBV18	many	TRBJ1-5	CASSPGTDLSQHF	TGTGCCAGCTCACCCGGGACAGACCTATCCCAGCATTTT
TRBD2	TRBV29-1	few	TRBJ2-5	CSVGVAGGPETQYF	TGCAGCGTTGGAGTAGCGGGGGGCCCGGAGACCCAGTACTTC
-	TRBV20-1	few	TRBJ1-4	CSAPEVGEKLFF	TGCAGTGCCCCCGAAGTGGGGGAAAAACTGTTTTTT
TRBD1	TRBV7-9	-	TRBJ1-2	CASSPSRDRDGYTF	TGTGCCAGCAGCCCGAGTCGGGACAGAGATGGCTACACCTTC
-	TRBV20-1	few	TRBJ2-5	CSGEDQETQYF	TGCAGTGGGGAAGATCAAGAGACCCAGTACTTC
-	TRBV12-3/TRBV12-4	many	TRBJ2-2	CASSRTDGLTGELFF	TGTGCCAGCAGCCGGACCGACGGGCTCACCGGGGAGCTGTTTTTT
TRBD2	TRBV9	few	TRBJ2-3	CASSPWEREWSRPDTQYF	TGTGCCAGCAGCCCCTGGGAGCGGGAGTGGTCACGCCCAGATACGCAGTATTTT